These 23 T cell receptor beta chains share one sample of origin, sequenced in a study of T cell repertoires in aging, cancer and after chemotherapy. Peripheral blood genomic DNA, not sorted cells or RNA, was the template. A mixed TRB-A/B primer pool amplified rearranged TRB by multiplex touch-down PCR. One entry per CDR3 protein, called by TCRdb with MiXCR from the multiplex PCR reads. The sample lists some 10,000 distinct CDR3 sequences, about 31% seen once, with approximately 3.4% in the top ten. The sequenced material came from blood. All receptors come from a human donor in good health.

This chain links TRBV6-2 or TRBV6-3 with TRBJ1-5; D unclear. The CDR3 is made up of 13 amino acids. Between the trimmed V and J ends, which lost 2 bases and 5 bases, there was a span of 7 bases. Germline V gene sequence: CDR1 MNHEY, CDR2 SVGEGT. The CDR3: CASSYAGHQPQHF. DNA for the CDR3: TGTGCCAGCAGTTACGCCGGGCATCAGCCCCAGCATTTT.

The chain has TRBV6-5 and TRBJ2-7; D gene ambiguous. In germline, CDR1 is MNHEY, CDR2 SVGAGI. V lost 3 bases and J lost 2, with 17 bases in between. This CDR3 spans 16 amino acids. As DNA, the CDR3 is TGTGCCAGCAGTTATCTCGGGCAGACCCGAACCTACGAGCAGTACTTC. Translation gives CASSYLGQTRTYEQYF.

This rearrangement joins TRBV6-2 or TRBV6-3 to TRBJ1-4; 7 bases fit TRBD1. Germline V CDR1 and CDR2: MNHEY, SVGEGT. The CDR3 extends over 16 amino acids. With 0 bases clipped from V and 2 bases from J, the junction kept 3 bases outside the gene matches. The CDR3 is CASSYSWDSTNEKLFF. DNA for the CDR3: TGTGCCAGCAGTTACTCATGGGACAGTACTAATGAAAAACTGTTTTTT.

The chain employs TRBV6-5 and TRBJ2-7; TRBD2 might be the D (6 bases). The CDR3 spans 14 residues. The V end was cut by 6 bases, the J end by 3 bases, with 15 bases between. CDR1 MNHEY and CDR2 SVGAGI come from the germline V gene. CDR3: CASSNLEGNYEQYF. The DNA of the CDR3 is TGTGCCAGCAGCAATTTGGAGGGTAACTACGAGCAGTACTTC.

The chain employs TRBV6-5 and TRBJ1-1; TRBD1 might be the D (5 bases). Germline loops: CDR1 MNHEY, CDR2 SVGAGI. The V and J ends lost 7 bases and 11 bases respectively, with 20 bases between them. This CDR3 spans 13 amino acids. The CDR3 DNA reads as TGTGCCAGCACCGACAGCGGCGGGCGTCATGCTTTCTTT. Amino acids: CASTDSGGRHAFF.

This clonotype was seen more than once but under ten times. V is TRBV12-3 or TRBV12-4 and J is TRBJ1-5; no definite D call. This CDR3 spans 15 amino acids. V lost 7 bases, J lost 5 bases, and 18 bases lay in between. CDR3 residues: CASTSQAAGHQPQHF. The CDR3 DNA reads TGTGCCAGCACCTCTCAGGCCGCCGGTCATCAGCCCCAGCATTTT.

The genes are TRBV7-9 and TRBJ2-1; no firm D call. The CDR3 extends over 13 amino acids. Germline values: CDR1 SEHNR, CDR2 FQNEAQ (reference sequence). Trimming pared 1 base from V and 7 bases from J, leaving 8 bases between. CDR3 region: CASSLGVGNEQFF. The CDR3 coding sequence is TGTGCCAGCAGCTTAGGCGTCGGGAATGAGCAGTTCTTC.

By sample share, this clonotype is medium-sized (0.01 to 0.1%). The chain is built from TRBV6-6 and TRBJ2-2; D is undetermined. The V end was cut by 0 bases, the J end by 3 bases, with 11 bases between. The CDR3 is made up of 16 amino acids. The germline V gene encodes CDR1 MNHNY and CDR2 SVGAGI (reference sequence). The CDR3 DNA reads TGTGCCAGCAGTTACTCGGCGATTCAGTACACCGGGGAGCTGTTTTTT. Translating gives CASSYSAIQYTGELFF.

This clonotype was recorded a few times. The chain recombines TRBV5-5 with TRBJ1-2, with 7 bases matching TRBD1. This CDR3 contains 15 residues. V lost 4 bases to trimming and J lost 6 bases; unmatched junction nucleotides: 12. Germline CDR1 SGHKS, CDR2 YYEKEE (reference sequence). The CDR3 coding sequence is TGTGCCAGCAGCCTAGAACCGACAGGGTTTGATGGCTACACCTTC. Translating it yields CASSLEPTGFDGYTF.

The rearrangement uses TRBV30 and TRBJ2-3, with TRBD2 matching 12 bases. This CDR3 is 14 amino acids long. V was pared by 3 bases and J by 4 bases, with 2 bases of the junction left unmatched. Germline loops: CDR1 GTSNPN, CDR2 SVGIG (reference sequence). The CDR3 sequence is CAWRLAGGPDTQYF. As DNA, the CDR3 is TGTGCCTGGAGGCTAGCGGGGGGGCCAGATACGCAGTATTTT.

The V and J genes are TRBV12-3 or TRBV12-4 and TRBJ1-2, with 7 bases that match TRBD1. The J segment lost 2 bases and the V segment lost 6 bases, leaving 3 bases of the junction unmatched. The length of the CDR3 is 13 residues. The CDR3 is CASRPGQNYGYTF. CDR3 DNA sequence: TGTGCCAGCAGACCGGGACAGAACTATGGCTACACCTTC.

The chain is built from TRBV6-6 and TRBJ2-1; 8 bases line up with TRBD1. Trimming cost V 6 bases and J 8 bases; bases outside gene matches: 9. This CDR3 region has 14 residues. Germline CDR1 is MNHNY and CDR2 is SVGAGI (reference sequence). CDR3 in amino acids: CASSMLRGPDEQFF. The DNA for the CDR3 is TGTGCCAGCAGCATGCTCAGGGGGCCTGATGAGCAGTTCTTC.

By frequency in the sample, this clonotype is medium-sized. J is TRBJ2-7 and V is TRBV6-5, with D maybe TRBD2 (5 bases). The CDR3 contains 16 residues. V lost 0 bases and J lost 3, with 15 bases in between. CDR1 is MNHEY and CDR2 is SVGAGI in the germline V gene. CDR3: CASSYSATIMNYEQYF. Here the CDR3 DNA reads TGTGCCAGCAGTTACTCTGCGACTATCATGAACTACGAGCAGTACTTC.

This clonotype was picked up a small number of times. V is TRBV6-5 and J is TRBJ1-6; tentative D call: TRBD1 (6 bases). Germline CDR1 reads MNHEY; CDR2 reads SVGAGI. This CDR3 region has 13 residues. The V end was cut by 11 bases, the J end by 10 bases, with 18 bases between. CDR3 sequence (DNA): TGTGCCGTCCGGGGGCCCCTTTACTCACCCCTCCACTTT. Its translation: CAVRGPLYSPLHF.

This clonotype is medium-sized (0.01 to 0.1%) within its sample. This chain uses TRBV27 with TRBJ2-2, with 8 nucleotides matching TRBD2. This CDR3 region has 18 residues. Germline assignment: CDR1 MNHEY and CDR2 SMNVEV (reference sequence). V lost 0 bases to trimming and J lost 7 bases; unmatched junction nucleotides: 13. The CDR3 region has the DNA TGTGCCAGCAGTTTATCGATGGTTGGAGCGGGAGAGATCGGGGAGCTGTTTTTT. Its protein is CASSLSMVGAGEIGELFF.

Points on this clonotype: At one of its ends the junction is not consistent with the germline gene, which may arise from a read error. CDR3 nucleotides: TGCGCCAGCAGCCAAGAACGGCTAGTGGTCGCAGATACGCAGTATTTT. Translating it yields CASSQERLVVADTQYF. The chain couples TRBV4-2 to TRBJ2-3, with unresolved D. The germline CDR1 and CDR2 sequences are LGHNA and YNFKEQ. The CDR3 spans 16 residues.

This clonotype was observed a handful of times. The chain carries TRBV5-1 and TRBJ2-1; no reliable D call. The CDR3 has 15 amino acids. The V gene's germline CDR1 is SGHRS and CDR2 YFSETQ. V dropped 5 bases and J dropped 3 bases, with 15 bases sitting between them. The CDR3 loop reads CASRWALSFYNEQFF. DNA for the CDR3: TGCGCCAGCAGGTGGGCTCTAAGCTTCTACAATGAGCAGTTCTTC.

This clonotype showed up just a few times. This sequence joins TRBV27 and TRBJ2-7; D perhaps matches TRBD1 (5 bases). The CDR3 runs to 12 residues. Trimming removed 6 bases from V and 2 bases from J, with 8 bases in between. Germline-derived CDR1 and CDR2 are MNHEY and SMNVEV (reference sequence). CDR3 residues: CASSRAPYEQYF. As DNA, the CDR3 is TGTGCCAGCAGCAGGGCCCCCTACGAGCAGTACTTC.

Of note for this clonotype: The CDR3 carries no conserved terminal phenylalanine or tryptophan, so it likely arises from a read error. This rearrangement joins TRBV6-5 to TRBJ1-4, with 8 positions matching TRBD1. V was clipped by 6 bases and J by 7 bases; unmatched bases: 10. The CDR3 loop spans 15 amino acids. CDR1 and CDR2 from the germline V gene are MNHEY and SVGAGI. The CDR3 DNA follows: TGTGCCAGCAGCCCCGCCCGGACAGGGTTTGAAAAACTGTTTTAT. Protein product: CASSPARTGFEKLFY.

CDR3 in amino acids: CASSSRAGAEAFF. CDR3 DNA: TGTGCCAGCAGCTCGAGGGCAGGGGCTGAAGCTTTCTTT. This chain connects TRBV11-3 to TRBJ1-1, with D perhaps matching TRBD1 (6 bases). CDR1 and CDR2 from the germline V gene are SGHNT and YENEEA. The CDR3 is made up of 13 amino acids. Trimming pared 4 bases from V and 6 bases from J, leaving 12 bases between. Based on the CDR3 plus reference TRBV11-3 and TRBJ1-1, the full variable domain is EAGVVQSPRYKIIEKKQPVAFWCNPISGHNTLYWYLQNLGQGPELLIRYENEEAVDDSQLPKDRFSAERLKGVDSTLKIQPAELGDSAVYLCASSSRAGAEAFFGQGTRLTVV.

V is TRBV19 and J is TRBJ1-5, with unresolved D. V was trimmed by 7 bases and J by 3 bases, leaving 19 bases between them. The germline CDR1 and CDR2 sequences are LNHDA and SQIVND (reference sequence). The CDR3 loop spans 16 amino acids. CDR3 sequence: CASKARLKEFNQPQHF. For the CDR3, the DNA is TGTGCCAGTAAAGCGCGGTTGAAGGAGTTCAATCAGCCCCAGCATTTT.

The chain carries TRBV6-2 or TRBV6-3 and TRBJ1-2, with D possibly matching TRBD1 (6 bases). The germline V gene has CDR1 MNHEY and CDR2 SVGEGT. V was pared by 2 bases and J by 4 bases, with 23 bases between. The CDR3 is made up of 18 amino acids. The CDR3 DNA is TGTGCCAGCAGTTACGAACCCCCAGACAGGCCTCGAGGCTATGGCTACACCTTC. It codes for CASSYEPPDRPRGYGYTF.

This sequence joins TRBV5-6 and TRBJ1-5; the D is unclear. The germline gives CDR1 SGHDT, CDR2 YYEEEE. The CDR3 totals 12 residues. V was cut by 4 bases and J by 11 bases, with 13 bases left in between. As DNA, the CDR3 is TGTGCCAGCAGCGAGGGATCCGGGGCCCAGCATTTT. Its protein product is CASSEGSGAQHF. The whole variable domain, filled in from reference TRBV5-6 and TRBJ1-5, reads DAGVTQSPTHLIKTRGQQVTLRCSPKSGHDTVSWYQQALGQGPQFIFQYYEEEERQRGNFPDRFSGHQFPNYSSELNVNALLLGDSALYLCASSEGSGAQHFGDGTRLSIL.